Listed below are T cell receptor beta chains from one sample, sequenced in a study of technical replicates of blood from several donors. This table comes from immunoSEQ multiplex PCR, and its TCRdb copy is limited to in-frame clones, with some not included. The table lists around 68,000 clones, about nine tenths of them singletons. The sample comprised T cells isolated from PBMCs. Receptors were obtained from a human donor in good health. Some clones in this sample may be carry-over from other donors' samples. Both conserved end residues are part of each CDR3. A D gene is named only where the DNA matches it firmly. The size field is filled for only some rows; it gives once, few, many or a size class.

v_call: TRBV7-9; d_call: -; clone_size: once; j_call: TRBJ2-3; cdr3_aa: CASSLGVSDADTQYF; cdr3_nt: TGTGCCAGCAGCTTAGGTGTAAGTGATGCGGATACGCAGTATTTT
v_call: TRBV11-2; d_call: -; clone_size: once; j_call: TRBJ1-1; cdr3_aa: CASNHVHRLAGAEAFF; cdr3_nt: TGTGCCAGCAACCACGTCCATCGGTTAGCGGGGGCTGAAGCTTTCTTT
v_call: TRBV27; d_call: TRBD2; clone_size: -; j_call: TRBJ2-2; cdr3_aa: CASITSGGLANTGELFF; cdr3_nt: TGTGCCAGCATAACTAGCGGGGGACTCGCGAACACCGGGGAGCTGTTTTTT
v_call: TRBV7-2; d_call: -; clone_size: -; j_call: TRBJ2-3; cdr3_aa: CASSLAGHEIDTQYF; cdr3_nt: TGTGCCAGCAGCTTAGCGGGGCATGAGATAGATACGCAGTATTTT
v_call: TRBV9; d_call: TRBD2; clone_size: -; j_call: TRBJ2-1; cdr3_aa: CASSERMRTSVYNEQFF; cdr3_nt: TGTGCCAGCAGCGAAAGAATGAGGACTAGCGTCTACAATGAGCAGTTCTTC
v_call: TRBV5-1; d_call: TRBD2; clone_size: few; j_call: TRBJ2-1; cdr3_aa: CASSLSPGGPSYNEQFF; cdr3_nt: TGCGCCAGCAGCTTGAGTCCGGGAGGGCCCTCCTACAATGAGCAGTTCTTC
v_call: TRBV4-1; d_call: TRBD1; clone_size: -; j_call: TRBJ2-1; cdr3_aa: CASSPRQGVDNEQFF; cdr3_nt: TGCGCCAGCAGCCCCCGACAGGGGGTCGACAATGAGCAGTTCTTC
v_call: TRBV9; d_call: -; clone_size: -; j_call: TRBJ1-1; cdr3_aa: CASSVRVNTEAFF; cdr3_nt: TGTGCCAGCAGCGTACGAGTGAACACTGAAGCTTTCTTT
v_call: TRBV9; d_call: TRBD1; clone_size: -; j_call: TRBJ2-7; cdr3_aa: CASSETIGQGSSYEQYF; cdr3_nt: TGTGCCAGCAGCGAAACGATCGGACAGGGAAGCTCCTACGAGCAGTACTTC
v_call: TRBV27; d_call: TRBD2; clone_size: -; j_call: TRBJ2-7; cdr3_aa: CPSAQRGNEQYF; cdr3_nt: TGTCCCTCGGCCCAGCGGGGTAACGAGCAGTACTTC
v_call: TRBV28; d_call: TRBD2; clone_size: -; j_call: TRBJ2-3; cdr3_aa: CASSSISGIGADTQYF; cdr3_nt: TGTGCCAGCAGTTCCATTAGCGGGATAGGTGCAGATACGCAGTATTTT
v_call: TRBV29-1; d_call: -; clone_size: -; j_call: TRBJ2-7; cdr3_aa: CSVGSGDLYEQYF; cdr3_nt: TGCAGCGTTGGTTCCGGGGACTTGTACGAGCAGTACTTC
v_call: TRBV29-1; d_call: -; clone_size: -; j_call: TRBJ2-3; cdr3_aa: CSGGHTDTQYF; cdr3_nt: TGCAGCGGCGGACACACAGATACGCAGTATTTT
v_call: TRBV28; d_call: TRBD1; clone_size: once; j_call: TRBJ2-2; cdr3_aa: CASGTGGGTGELFF; cdr3_nt: TGTGCCAGCGGAACAGGGGGTGGCACCGGGGAGCTGTTTTTT
v_call: TRBV6-5; d_call: -; clone_size: -; j_call: TRBJ2-1; cdr3_aa: CASSYSSGIPLNEQFF; cdr3_nt: TGTGCCAGCAGTTACTCGTCAGGGATACCCCTCAATGAGCAGTTCTTC
v_call: TRBV4-2; d_call: TRBD2; clone_size: -; j_call: TRBJ2-7; cdr3_aa: CASSQAELAGAGEQYF; cdr3_nt: TGTGCCAGCAGCCAAGCGGAACTAGCGGGGGCCGGCGAGCAGTACTTC
v_call: TRBV6-1; d_call: -; clone_size: once; j_call: TRBJ2-1; cdr3_aa: CASRVRVEGEQFF; cdr3_nt: TGTGCCAGCAGGGTGCGGGTAGAAGGGGAGCAGTTCTTC
v_call: TRBV23-1; d_call: -; clone_size: once; j_call: TRBJ2-5; cdr3_aa: CASRERGLQETQYF; cdr3_nt: TGCGCCAGCAGAGAAAGGGGTTTGCAAGAGACCCAGTACTTC
v_call: TRBV11-2; d_call: -; clone_size: -; j_call: TRBJ1-4; cdr3_aa: CASRFGGMTTNEKLFF; cdr3_nt: TGTGCCAGCCGATTCGGGGGGATGACAACTAATGAAAAACTGTTTTTT
v_call: TRBV29-1; d_call: -; clone_size: -; j_call: TRBJ2-7; cdr3_aa: CSAGFAYEQYF; cdr3_nt: TGCAGCGCGGGGTTTGCCTACGAGCAGTACTTC
v_call: TRBV6-1; d_call: TRBD2; clone_size: -; j_call: TRBJ2-1; cdr3_aa: CASREGGGGAYEQFF; cdr3_nt: TGTGCCAGCAGGGAAGGGGGCGGGGGGGCCTATGAGCAGTTCTTC
v_call: TRBV11-1; d_call: TRBD2; clone_size: once; j_call: TRBJ2-1; cdr3_aa: CASSLARAGAISYNEQFF; cdr3_nt: TGTGCCAGCAGCTTAGCGCGGGCGGGAGCCATCTCCTACAATGAGCAGTTCTTC
v_call: TRBV5-1; d_call: -; clone_size: -; j_call: TRBJ1-5; cdr3_aa: CASSLGQNQPQHF; cdr3_nt: TGCGCCAGCAGCTTGGGACAGAATCAGCCCCAGCATTTT
v_call: TRBV10-1; d_call: -; clone_size: -; j_call: TRBJ1-1; cdr3_aa: CASSGVTGERVNTEAFF; cdr3_nt: TGCGCCAGCAGTGGGGTGACAGGTGAAAGGGTGAACACTGAAGCTTTCTTT
v_call: TRBV19; d_call: -; clone_size: -; j_call: TRBJ1-2; cdr3_aa: CASSGAWHYGCTF; cdr3_nt: TGTGCCAGTAGTGGCGCTTGGCACTATGGCTGCACCTTC
v_call: TRBV30; d_call: TRBD2; clone_size: -; j_call: TRBJ2-7; cdr3_aa: CAWSGGGEQYF; cdr3_nt: TGTGCCTGGAGTGGGGGGGGCGAGCAGTACTTC
v_call: TRBV9; d_call: -; clone_size: -; j_call: TRBJ1-4; cdr3_aa: CASSVDAGPNNEKLFF; cdr3_nt: TGTGCCAGCAGCGTAGATGCAGGGCCAAATAATGAAAAACTGTTTTTT
v_call: TRBV9; d_call: -; clone_size: -; j_call: TRBJ2-5; cdr3_aa: CASSVDRGMKTQYF; cdr3_nt: TGTGCCAGCAGCGTAGATCGGGGGATGAAGACCCAGTACTTC